The entry below describes one T cell receptor (beta chain). Libraries were prepared by immunoSEQ multiplex PCR; TCRdb keeps only in-frame clonotypes and omits some of them. The sample holds about 86,000 clones; more than 90% are singletons and the top ten take approximately 3%. These data belong to a study of T cell responses to AZD1222 COVID-19 vaccine. This CDR3 contains 15 residues. V lost 5 bases, J lost 1 base, and 15 bases lay in between. The V gene's germline CDR1 is SGHRS and CDR2 YFSETQ. The clonotype comes from an adult in good health. The chain is built from TRBV5-1 and TRBJ1-1; the D is unclear. This sample comprised peripheral blood, obtained on day 0 of AZD1222 vaccination. This CDR3 is CASSLEGSKNTEAFF. CDR3 in DNA: TGCGCCAGCAGTCTAGAGGGCAGCAAGAACACTGAAGCTTTCTTT.